This T cell receptor (beta chain) was sequenced in a study of CD8 T cells in ankylosing spondylitis. General study findings and limits: Matched ankylosing spondylitis synovial fluid reportedly contained a significantly enriched population of disease-linked clones. Ankylosing spondylitis blood appeared to carry a characteristic TCR beta motif of under ten highly homologous variants.

The CDR3 covers 13 residues. Trimming removed 6 bases from V and 3 bases from J, with 12 bases in between. The germline V gene encodes CDR1 SNHLY and CDR2 FYNNEI. 5'-RACE, quantitative and with molecular barcodes, yielded the TCR beta libraries. TCRdb analysed the 5' RACE reads with MiXCR anew, one entry per CDR3 protein. The table records about 92,000 distinct CDR3 sequences, roughly 9.6% of them present only once. Comments on this clonotype: Its cognate antigen is unknown.

The chain links TRBV2 to TRBJ2-7; a possible D gene is TRBD1 (6 bases). This sequence was found in a male donor with ankylosing spondylitis or in good health (not recorded which). Sequencing was carried out using blood, either unsorted or a sorted T cell fraction (not recorded which). The CDR3 loop is CASSRDNDYEQYF. In DNA, the CDR3 is TGTGCCAGCAGCCGGGACAATGACTACGAGCAGTACTTC.